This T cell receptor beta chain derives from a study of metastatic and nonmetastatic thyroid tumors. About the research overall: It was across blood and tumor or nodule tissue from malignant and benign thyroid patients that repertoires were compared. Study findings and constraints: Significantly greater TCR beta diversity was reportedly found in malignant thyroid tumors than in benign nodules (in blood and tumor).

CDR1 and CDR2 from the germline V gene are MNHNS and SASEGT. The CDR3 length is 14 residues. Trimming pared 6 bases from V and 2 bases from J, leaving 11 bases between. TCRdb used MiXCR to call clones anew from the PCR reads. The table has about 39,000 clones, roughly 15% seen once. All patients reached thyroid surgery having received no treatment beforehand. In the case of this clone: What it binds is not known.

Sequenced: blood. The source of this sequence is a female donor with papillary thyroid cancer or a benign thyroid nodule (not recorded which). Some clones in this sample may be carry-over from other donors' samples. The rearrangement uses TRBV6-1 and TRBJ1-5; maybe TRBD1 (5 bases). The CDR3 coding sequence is TGTGCCAGCAGCCCCAGGGACGGCAATCAGCCCCAGCATTTT. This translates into CASSPRDGNQPQHF.